This T cell receptor (beta chain) was found in a study of T-cell reconstitution after alpha-beta-depleted transplantation in children. This clonotype was counted many times. What it binds is unknown. Study observations and caveats: Where some patients showed high TCRbeta diversity at day 60, it came from recipient T cells and thymic progenitors that had survived.

This CDR3 spans 12 amino acids. CDR1 is DFQATT, CDR2 SNEGSKA, per germline (reference sequence). Unique molecular identifiers were incorporated into the prepared TCRbeta library. TCRdb redid the calling of the PCR reads with MiXCR, one entry per CDR3 protein. Of some 120,000 distinct CDR3 sequences listed, under 30% are singletons. The rearrangement uses TRBV20-1 and TRBJ2-5; 12 bases match TRBD2. The receptor was isolated from a male patient between 2 and 9 years old who had a stem cell transplant for chronic granulomatous disease, so the T cells may come from the graft donor. The sample was PBMCs, mostly from graft donor cells, taken 180 days after TCRalphabeta/CD19-depleted stem cell transplant. The CDR3, as DNA: TGCAGCCAGACTAGCGGGAGTGAGACCCAGTACTTC. This encodes CSQTSGSETQYF.